The 19 T cell receptor beta chains below were found in one sample sequenced in a study of PD-1 blockade in classical Hodgkin lymphoma. The data were produced by immunoSEQ multiplex PCR, yet TCRdb's version contains in-frame clones alone and is incomplete. The table has about 47,000 clones, roughly 80% seen once. Documented time point: cycle 4 day 1 (C4D1), after more than five weeks of nivolumab. Each patient's relapse followed autologous stem cell transplantation, and brentuximab vedotin exposure varied. The source was peripheral blood mononuclear cells (PBMCs), collected before the fourth cycle of nivolumab. All receptors come from a human donor with classical Hodgkin lymphoma.

The CDR3 sequence: CASSLARVGYGYTF. CDR3 DNA sequence: TGTGCCAGCAGCTTAGCCAGGGTGGGATATGGCTACACCTTC. V gene TRBV7-2 combines with J gene TRBJ1-2, with a possible D match to TRBD1 (5 bases). V was pared by 0 bases and J by 5 bases, with 10 bases between. The CDR3 is 14 residues long. Germline assignment: CDR1 SGHTA and CDR2 FQGNSA.

The chain combines TRBV20-1 with TRBJ1-1, with D perhaps TRBD1 (5 bases). Deletions cut 5 bases from V and 4 bases from J, with 8 bases between. This CDR3 is built from 11 residues. CDR1 and CDR2 (germline): DFQATT, SNEGSKA (reference sequence). CDR3 DNA sequence: TGCAGTGCTTACAGGTCCACTGAAGCTTTCTTT. Its translation: CSAYRSTEAFF.

The table lists this clone with a few counts. The chain couples TRBV7-3 to TRBJ2-7, with TRBD1 matching 7 bases. J gave up 5 bases and V 5 bases, and 9 bases lay outside the gene matches. This CDR3 comprises 14 residues. Germline values: CDR1 SGHTA, CDR2 FQGTGA. The CDR3 loop is CASSVSTGSNEQYF. The CDR3 DNA follows: TGTGCCAGCAGCGTATCGACAGGGTCTAACGAGCAGTACTTC.

CDR3 sequence: CASSLPADRGVYNEQFF. CDR3 DNA: TGTGCCAGCAGCTTACCGGCCGACAGGGGTGTGTATAATGAGCAGTTCTTC. The chain has TRBV7-9 and TRBJ2-1; 8 nucleotides agree with TRBD1. The CDR3 runs to 17 residues. Unmatched junction bases numbered 13, after V lost 2 bases and J lost 7 bases. Germline CDR1 reads SEHNR; CDR2 reads FQNEAQ (reference sequence).

This clone was seen only a few times. This chain uses TRBV28 with TRBJ2-1; D is unresolved. Germline CDR1 is MDHEN and CDR2 is SYDVKM. Trimming took off 2 bases at V and 0 bases at J, with 2 bases between the two ends. This CDR3 contains 13 residues. The CDR3 loop reads CASSLVSYNEQFF. The CDR3 DNA sequence: TGTGCCAGCAGTTTAGTCTCCTACAATGAGCAGTTCTTC. The complete variable domain, with remaining parts taken from reference TRBV28 and TRBJ2-1, reads DVKVTQSSRYLVKRTGEKVFLECVQDMDHENMFWYRQDPGLGLRLIYFSYDVKMKEKGDIPEGYSVSREKKERFSLILESASTNQTSMYLCASSLVSYNEQFFGPGTRLTVL.

The rearrangement joins TRBV14 to TRBJ2-7; D may match TRBD1 or TRBD2 (5 bases each). This CDR3 contains 15 residues. In germline, CDR1 is SGHDN, CDR2 FVKESK. Trimming removed 1 base at V and 2 bases at J, with 12 bases between. CDR3: CASSQGRGPAYEQYF. CDR3 DNA sequence: TGTGCCAGCAGCCAAGGTCGGGGACCGGCCTACGAGCAGTACTTC.

The chain joins TRBV5-1 to TRBJ2-5; TRBD2 agrees at 7 bases. The CDR3 sequence is 15 residues long. The germline CDR1 and CDR2 sequences are SGHRS and YFSETQ. J was trimmed by 5 bases and V by 7 bases; bases with no gene match: 14. The CDR3 spells CASRLSGVAEETQYF. Here the CDR3 DNA reads TGCGCCAGCCGCCTAAGCGGGGTGGCTGAGGAGACCCAGTACTTC.

The V call is TRBV5-4, the J call TRBJ2-2; 7 bases are a match to TRBD1. The CDR3 totals 18 residues. Germline CDR1 is SGHNT and CDR2 is YYREEE (reference sequence). V dropped 4 bases and J dropped 4; count of bases not matched to a gene: 16. CDR3 coding DNA: TGTGCCAGCAGCCCTTATGGTTCCGGGACAGCAGGCACCGGGGAGCTGTTTTTT. Its protein is CASSPYGSGTAGTGELFF.

This sequence joins TRBV4-1 and TRBJ2-2; TRBD1 might be the D (5 bases). This CDR3 is 16 amino acids long. Per the germline V gene, CDR1 is MGHRA and CDR2 is YSYEKL. Trimming took off 0 bases at V and 0 bases at J, with 8 bases between the two ends. The CDR3 DNA reads TGCGCCAGCAGCCAAGAAGGGGTACCGAACACCGGGGAGCTGTTTTTT. It translates to CASSQEGVPNTGELFF.

This clone appeared once. This chain uses TRBV9 with TRBJ1-2; D may be TRBD1 (5 bases). The CDR3 has 11 residues. The germline CDR1 and CDR2 sequences are SGDLS and YYNGEE. V was shortened by 3 bases and J by 8 bases, with 8 bases between the two germline ends. This CDR3 reads CASSAGVGYTF. The CDR3 region has the DNA TGTGCCAGCAGCGCGGGGGTCGGCTACACCTTC.

The J gene is TRBJ1-3, the V gene TRBV6-5; perhaps TRBD1 as D (6 bases). V lost 4 bases, J lost 4 bases, and 11 bases lay in between. CDR1 is MNHEY and CDR2 is SVGAGI in the germline V gene. The CDR3 runs 14 residues. CDR3 DNA: TGTGCCAGCAGTTCGAGGGGGGCAGGAAACACCATATATTTT. Encoded protein: CASSSRGAGNTIYF.

CDR3 DNA: TGCAGCGTTTCTTCTCATACAGGGTACGATGAGCAGTTCTTC. Residues: CSVSSHTGYDEQFF. The chain couples TRBV29-1 to TRBJ2-1, with D possibly being TRBD1 (6 bases). Germline values: CDR1 SQVTM, CDR2 ANQGSEA. Trimming shortened V by 5 bases and J by 8 bases, and 19 bases separated the two germline ends. This CDR3 has 14 amino acids.

The chain employs TRBV9 and TRBJ2-7, with 10 bases matching TRBD2. V lost 3 bases, J lost 5 bases, and 14 bases stayed unmatched. Germline V gene lookup returns CDR1 SGDLS and CDR2 YYNGEE. This CDR3 is built from 17 residues. This chain's CDR3 is CASSDGRVSGGIDEQYF. The CDR3 bases are TGTGCCAGCAGCGACGGCCGGGTTAGCGGGGGGATCGACGAGCAGTACTTC.

The CDR3 nucleotides are TGTGCCAGCAGCCAAGAGAAGGACAGGGTGGGGGCCAACGTCCTGACTTTC. This gives the protein CASSQEKDRVGANVLTF. This chain links TRBV4-2 with TRBJ2-6; 8 bases are shared with TRBD1. CDR1 and CDR2 from the germline V gene are LGHNA and YNFKEQ. The CDR3 is 17 amino acids. V lost 0 bases, J lost 4 bases, and 5 bases stayed unmatched.

This clone was seen just once. The V gene is TRBV13, the J gene TRBJ2-7; maybe TRBD1 (6 bases). The germline V gene encodes CDR1 PRHDT and CDR2 FYEKMQ (reference sequence). CDR3 length: 14 residues. V was pared by 6 bases and J by 0 bases, with 12 bases between. CDR3 nucleotides: TGTGCCAGCAGACCGGGACATAGCTCCTACGAGCAGTACTTC. This translates into CASRPGHSSYEQYF. Supplemented by reference TRBV13 and TRBJ2-7, the full variable domain reads AAGVIQSPRHLIKEKRETATLKCYPIPRHDTVYWYQQGPGQDPQFLISFYEKMQSDKGSIPDRFSAQQFSDYHSELNMSSLELGDSALYFCASRPGHSSYEQYFGPGTRLTVT.

The rearrangement joins TRBV5-1 to TRBJ1-4; 7 nucleotides align to TRBD1. CDR1 and CDR2 from the germline V gene are SGHRS and YFSETQ. This CDR3 has 17 amino acids. V shed 0 bases, J shed 1 base, and the junction held 6 bases outside the gene matches. Here the CDR3 reads CASSLDRGPGTNEKLFF. CDR3 coding DNA: TGCGCCAGCAGCTTGGACAGGGGCCCGGGAACTAATGAAAAACTGTTTTTT.

This chain links TRBV30 with TRBJ1-1; D ambiguous. The CDR3 length is 13 residues. From germline, CDR1 is GTSNPN and CDR2 SVGIG (reference sequence). Trimming took 2 bases from V and 4 from J, leaving 11 bases between them. CDR3 nucleotide sequence: TGTGCCTGGAGTTCCGAGGGTGGCACTGAAGCTTTCTTT. It specifies CAWSSEGGTEAFF.

This clone came up many times. V is TRBV19 and J is TRBJ2-3, with TRBD2 matching 7 bases. CDR3 length equals 15 residues. CDR1 LNHDA and CDR2 SQIVND come from the germline V gene (reference sequence). The V segment lost 6 bases and the J segment 2 bases; nucleotides outside the gene matches: 8. The CDR3 here is CASRNGLGNTDTQYF. CDR3 nucleotide sequence: TGTGCCAGTAGGAACGGACTAGGAAACACAGATACGCAGTATTTT.

The chain uses TRBV30 and TRBJ1-1; a weak D match, TRBD1 (6 bases). CDR1 is GTSNPN, CDR2 SVGIG, per germline (reference sequence). The CDR3 spans 14 residues. V dropped 4 bases and J dropped 2 bases, with 14 bases sitting between them. CDR3 in DNA: TGTGCCTGGACTAGACAGGACATAAACACTGAAGCTTTCTTT. Translation: CAWTRQDINTEAFF.